The T cell receptor beta chain described here comes from a study of blood T cell repertoires in COVID-19. Repertoires were generated with immunoSEQ multiplex PCR, while TCRdb's copy carries only in-frame clones and drops some. The sample consists of about 110,000 clones, about four fifths of them appearing once. The sample taken for sequencing was peripheral blood. The sequence was obtained from a woman in her 70s with acute or convalescent COVID-19.

The CDR3 spells CASSIESPLSSGRTETQYF. For the CDR3, the DNA is TGTGCCAGTAGTATAGAAAGCCCCCTGTCTAGCGGGAGAACGGAGACCCAGTACTTC. The rearrangement joins TRBV19 to TRBJ2-5, with TRBD2 identical over 10 bases. The germline gives CDR1 LNHDA, CDR2 SQIVND (reference sequence). J lost 5 bases, V lost 0 bases, and 15 bases had no gene match. The CDR3 totals 19 residues.